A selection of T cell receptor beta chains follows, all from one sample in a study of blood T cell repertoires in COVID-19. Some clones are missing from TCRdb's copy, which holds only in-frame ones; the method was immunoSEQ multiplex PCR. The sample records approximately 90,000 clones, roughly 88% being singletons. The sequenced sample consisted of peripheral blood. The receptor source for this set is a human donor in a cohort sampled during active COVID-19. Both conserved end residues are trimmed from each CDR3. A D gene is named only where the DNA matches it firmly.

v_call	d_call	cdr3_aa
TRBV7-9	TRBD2	ASSPKLPSGSYEQY
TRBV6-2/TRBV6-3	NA	ASSRGANEKLF
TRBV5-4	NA	ASSLDPRGVRGTEAF
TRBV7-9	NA	ASSPYSQGETQY
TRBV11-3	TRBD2	ASSLFAGGSVEQY
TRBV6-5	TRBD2	ASSPRLAGDTQY
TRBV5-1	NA	ASSLVAGRGGTEAF
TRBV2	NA	ASSDLAGETQY
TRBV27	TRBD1	ASSLEGTGAYNEQF
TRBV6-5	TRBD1	ASSRRGTGDYGYT
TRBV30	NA	ALARGYGNQPQH
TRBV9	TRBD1	ASSVSQGARQF
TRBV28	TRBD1	ASHTGTGLEKLF
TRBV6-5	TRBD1	ASSSTGGRTGELF
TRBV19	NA	ASSISGVRGGETQY
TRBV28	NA	ASSPRPQETYEQY
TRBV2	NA	ASIAPGLSYEQY
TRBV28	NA	ASRGGVRDYGYT
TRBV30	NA	AWSTGNFFDTQY
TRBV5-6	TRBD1	ASSPTDRASYEQY
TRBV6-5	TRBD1	ASREGQGLNTEAF
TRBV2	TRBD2	ASGVMGGGDTQY
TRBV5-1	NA	ASRPYRDITDTQY
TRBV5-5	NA	ASSLPGNEQY
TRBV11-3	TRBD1	ASSPGQGKGTETEAF
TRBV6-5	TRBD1	ASSYGLGQGNEKLF
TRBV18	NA	ASSPKQNHEQY
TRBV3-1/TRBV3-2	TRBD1	ASSPGTGGYYNSPLH
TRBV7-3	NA	ASSPTGPNQPQH
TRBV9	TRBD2	ASSVATGSGSYEQY
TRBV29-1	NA	SVSGVGGTEAF
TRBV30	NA	AWSEGRVWNTIY
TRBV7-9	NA	ASSLAFRRSLSGNTIY
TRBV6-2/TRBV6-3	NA	ASSYEGSNYGYT
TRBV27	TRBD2	ASSFSGRANEQF
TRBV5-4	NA	ATSRPGGGELF
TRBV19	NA	ASSIESRADTQY
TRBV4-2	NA	ASSQDRGQGGYEQY
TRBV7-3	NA	ASSFSSTRSNEQF
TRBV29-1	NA	SGQTGGRTDTQY
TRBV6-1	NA	ASSYGGAYYGYT
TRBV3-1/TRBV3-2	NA	ASSQEARTYEQY
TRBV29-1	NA	SVVRGSEAF
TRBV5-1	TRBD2	ASSPETSGRFYNEQF
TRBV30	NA	AGSGQPYGYT
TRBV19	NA	ASSRQKAGDREKLF
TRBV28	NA	ASSPEGGDYQPQH